This TCR beta chain was observed in a study of T cells in Graves' hyperthyroidism and ophthalmopathy. Study results and limitations: For ophthalmopathy, model prediction preceded onset by a median 6.5 months. Stable hyperthyroidism was separated from ophthalmopathy by a model based on 13 V-J features.

Used for diagnoses were clinical symptoms, serum thyroxine and TRAb, thyroid ultrasound and orbital computed tomography. The investigators amplified TCR beta CDR3 regions from RNA transcripts. HTBI primers were the set used in a first-round RT-PCR of the TCR CDR3. MiXCR was run by TCRdb on the multiplex PCR reads, yielding one entry per CDR3 protein. The data hold hundreds of thousands of distinct CDR3 sequences, with under 60% observed a single time. Turning to this clonotype: Its specificity is unknown.

Germline V gene data show CDR1 as SNHLY and CDR2 as FYNNEI. The CDR3 contains 15 residues. Trimming removed 6 bases from V and 5 bases from J; junction bases left unmatched: 9. Material: peripheral blood or thyroid tissue (not recorded which). This chain joins TRBV2 and TRBJ1-5; TRBD1 agrees at 8 bases. The receptor comes from a woman aged 18-30 years with Graves' hyperthyroidism. The CDR3 region has the DNA TGTGCCAGCAGGAAGGCAGGGGGCTGGGATCAGCCCCAGCATTTT. This codes for CASRKAGGWDQPQHF.